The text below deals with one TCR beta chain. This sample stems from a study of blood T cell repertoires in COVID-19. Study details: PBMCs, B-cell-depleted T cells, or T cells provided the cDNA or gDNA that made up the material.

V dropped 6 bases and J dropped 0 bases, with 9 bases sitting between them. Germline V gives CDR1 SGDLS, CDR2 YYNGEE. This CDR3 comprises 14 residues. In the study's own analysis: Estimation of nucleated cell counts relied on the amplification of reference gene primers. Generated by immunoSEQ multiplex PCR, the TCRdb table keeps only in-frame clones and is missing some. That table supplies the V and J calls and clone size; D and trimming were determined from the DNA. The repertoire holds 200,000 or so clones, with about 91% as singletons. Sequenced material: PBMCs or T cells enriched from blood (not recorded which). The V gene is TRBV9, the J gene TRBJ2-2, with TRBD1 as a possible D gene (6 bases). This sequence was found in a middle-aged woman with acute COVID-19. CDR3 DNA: TGTGCCAGCACGGACAGCCCGAACACCGGGGAGCTGTTTTTT. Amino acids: CASTDSPNTGELFF.